What follows describes a single T cell receptor beta chain. This clonotype was recorded a few times. This receptor's antigen is unknown. No base-level quality is on record; no much larger clone is a single base apart. These data come from a study of blood T cells in healthy people across ages (dated by TCRdb to between 2014 and 2017). Looking at the study overall: In model experiments, roughly one uniquely barcoded TCR beta cDNA molecule per two T cells was captured by template switching. The study analyzed two additional independent replicas of 1 million unique cDNA reads from the same blood draw for two donors, one aged 18 to 29 and one aged 80 or older. To avoid experimental bias, donors of different ages were randomly spread across the sequencing lanes. Four age groups were formed from the donors: young (average approximately 17 years), middle-aged (roughly 38), aged (more than 55) and long-lived (more than 75). Using deep sequencing normalized with unique cDNA molecular identifiers, the study measured how TCR beta repertoire diversity changes with age. Summary of the overall study and its limitations: Compared with the aged group, more naive CD4+ T cells, fewer expanded clones and increased TCR diversity were shown by the long-lived group, suggesting age selection. As age increased, observed TCR beta diversity per million T cells dropped in a roughly linear way, and a significant reduction was already evident by age around 41. The percentage of naive T cells measured by flow cytometry correlated strongly with observed TCR beta diversity. Conclusive comparison of naive and antigen-experienced compartments was prevented by the profiling of bulk unsorted PBMCs. Estimates of total diversity based on one million sequenced T cells were considered lower bounds and underestimates. Because the CMV infection status of the donors was unknown, age-related changes in expanded clonotypes may potentially have been confounded.

The germline V gene (reference sequence) specifies DFQATT as CDR1 and SNEGSKA as CDR2. V and J are truncated by 0 bases and 4 bases respectively, leaving an intervening sequence of 15 bases. From the cysteine through the phenylalanine, the CDR3 covers 15 amino acids. Only the CDR3 portion is preserved as DNA: 45 bases, with reading frame beginning at the first base. Donors were 39 systemically healthy Caucasian individuals from Russia aged roughly 6 to 100 years. Around 9.9 milliliters of peripheral blood were collected from each donor into EDTA-treated Vacutainer tubes. Ficoll-Paque density-gradient centrifugation was used to isolate PBMCs, with at least 6.5 million per sample. Total RNA, at least 5 micrograms per sample, was extracted from PBMCs with Trizol reagent. Naive CD45RAhigh/CD27high T cell percentages were measured by flow cytometry on a PBMC aliquot from every donor. The method was 5' RACE. The listed sequencing device is Illumina HiSeq 2500. A second PCR of roughly 6 to 12 cycles was run with a J-beta primer mix and a sample-barcoded 5' primer. A template-switch 5' adaptor carrying 12 random nucleotides introduced a unique molecular identifier onto each TCR beta cDNA molecule. At least 2.5 million CDR3-containing paired-end reads were obtained from each sample. First-strand cDNA was synthesized from all RNA with the Mint cDNA synthesis kit, primed by a TRBC-specific oligonucleotide. Following uracil-DNA glycosylase treatment, a first 18-cycle PCR with universal primers M1SS and BC2_uni_R was performed on all cDNA. Processing in the source paper ran as follows. For normalization, 1 million high-quality reads, each with a distinct molecular identifier, were randomly selected from each sample. Instead of being binned into consensus sequences, reads with shared molecular identifiers were discarded. MiTCR, set to a Q25 quality threshold and the strictest error-elimination algorithm, was used for CDR3 identification, clonotype clustering and error correction. A nonparametric unseen species model using Euler transformation provided a lower-bound estimate of total TCR beta diversity. Starting from the raw public reads, TCRdb applied fastp trimming at Q25, assembled clones with MiXCR and retained in-frame beta chains. One record per CDR3 amino acid sequence lists the most common genes and DNA. TCRdb, not the original authors, processed these V and J calls. The sample table records about 900,000 distinct CDR3 sequences; about 48% of these occur just once. Clones ranked in the top ten supply roughly an eighth of the sample.

This clonotype originated in a man aged 30 to 45 in good health. Sequencing used blood. The chain is assembled from TRBV20-1 and TRBJ1-2, with the D gene call left open. The CDR3 protein is CSARDPGGRFYGYTF. The DNA is as follows: TGCAGTGCTAGAGACCCCGGCGGCCGGTTCTATGGCTACACCTTC.